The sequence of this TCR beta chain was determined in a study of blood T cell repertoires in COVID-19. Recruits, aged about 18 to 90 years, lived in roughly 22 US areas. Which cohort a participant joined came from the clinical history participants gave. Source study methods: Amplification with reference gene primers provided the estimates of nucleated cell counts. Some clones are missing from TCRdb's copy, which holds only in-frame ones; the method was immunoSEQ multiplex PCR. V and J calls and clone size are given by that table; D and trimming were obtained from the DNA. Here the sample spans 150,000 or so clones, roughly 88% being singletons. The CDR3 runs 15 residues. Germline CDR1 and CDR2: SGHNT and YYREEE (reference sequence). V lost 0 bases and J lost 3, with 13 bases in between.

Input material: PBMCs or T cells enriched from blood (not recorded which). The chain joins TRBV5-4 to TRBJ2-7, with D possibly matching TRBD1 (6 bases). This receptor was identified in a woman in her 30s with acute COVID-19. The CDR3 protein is CASSLERGLGYEQYF. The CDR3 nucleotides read TGTGCCAGCAGCTTGGAGAGGGGGTTGGGCTACGAGCAGTACTTC. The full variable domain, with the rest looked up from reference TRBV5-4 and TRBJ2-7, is ETGVTQSPTHLIKTRGQQVTLRCSSQSGHNTVSWYQQALGQGPQFIFQYYREEENGRGNFPPRFSGLQFPNYSSELNVNALELDDSALYLCASSLERGLGYEQYFGPGTRLTVT.